This T cell receptor beta chain emerged from a study of persistence of HIV-infected CD4 T cells. This was the immunoSEQ version 4 assay in survey mode. Assay: immunoSEQ multiplex PCR; the TCRdb copy retains only in-frame clones and omits some. This table has 35,000 to 40,000 clones, over 80% appearing once. The CDR3 runs to 14 residues. Germline lookup yields CDR1 MNHEY and CDR2 SVGEGT. V lost 5 bases and J 2 bases, leaving 12 bases between the germline ends. Cells were stimulated with CMV-infected fibroblast lysates at approximately 10 ug/mL. Memory cells lacking CD40L and CD69 with high CD45RO were sorted. Donors were HIV-1-infected adults who began suppressive ART during chronic infection. Study-level points and caveats: Antigen-responding cells were enriched for degenerate expanded CDR3beta sequences.

Comments on this clone: What it binds is not known.

This sequence joins TRBV6-2 or TRBV6-3 and TRBJ1-2; the D gene is possibly TRBD1 (5 bases). This TCR came from an adult man with HIV who was CMV-seropositive. The starting material was CD4+ T cells sorted from PBMCs after approximately 18-hour stimulation, obtained from a patient who received antiretroviral therapy. The CDR3 DNA reads TGTGCCAGCAGTCTCCTGGACATGAACTATGGCTACACCTTC. As protein: CASSLLDMNYGYTF.